These 7 T cell receptor beta chains were all obtained from the same sample, sequenced in a study of beta chain features in type 1 diabetes. Expressed TCRB transcripts were sequenced after all isolated RNA was converted to cDNA. Profiled with immunoSEQ multiplex PCR; TCRdb holds only in-frame clones, not every one. The sample lists 900,000 or so clones; roughly 15% were seen once. Sequenced: naive CD4+ T cells from blood. These receptors came from a woman under 30 in good health.

V and J are TRBV21-1 and TRBJ2-2. TRBV21-1 is termed a pseudogene. The CDR3 totals 16 residues. CDR3 protein: CASSKEGTEDTGELFF. CDR3 nucleotide sequence: TGTGCCAGCAGCAAAGAGGGGACGGAGGACACCGGGGAGCTGTTTTTT.

The CDR3 nucleotides read TGTGCCAGCAGCCAACCGGGACTAGCGGGAGTCGAGCAGTACTTC. Protein sequence: CASSQPGLAGVEQYF. The rearrangement uses TRBV5-6 and TRBJ2-7; 14 nucleotides align to TRBD2. This CDR3 comprises 15 residues. Germline CDR1 reads SGHDT; CDR2 reads YYEEEE. The ends lost 4 bases at V and 6 bases at J; junction bases unmatched: 6.

The chain employs TRBV28 and TRBJ1-5; D gene unclear. This CDR3 has 15 residues. V dropped 2 bases and J dropped 2 bases, with 10 bases sitting between them. Germline V gene lookup returns CDR1 MDHEN and CDR2 SYDVKM. The CDR3 region is CASSLVSEGNQPQHF. The CDR3 DNA is TGTGCCAGCAGTTTAGTTTCGGAGGGCAATCAGCCCCAGCATTTT.

The genes are TRBV18 and TRBJ2-1, with TRBD2 matching over 13 bases. The germline CDR1 and CDR2 sequences are KGHSH and LQKENI. CDR3 size: 15 residues. The ends lost 3 bases at V and 6 bases at J; junction bases unmatched: 2. The CDR3 sequence: CASSPGTSGINEQFF. The DNA for the CDR3 is TGTGCCAGCTCACCCGGGACTAGCGGGATCAATGAGCAGTTCTTC.

This clone was observed a few times. The chain uses TRBV27 and TRBJ2-1; D unresolved. The CDR3 has 11 amino acids. CDR1 and CDR2 (germline): MNHEY, SMNVEV (reference sequence). The V end lost 3 bases, the J end lost 10 bases, and 7 bases lay between the germline ends. The chain's CDR3 is CASSFAQEQFF. The DNA of the CDR3 is TGTGCCAGCAGTTTTGCGCAAGAGCAGTTCTTC.

This clone came up a few times. The chain uses TRBV7-2 and TRBJ1-1; D unresolved. There are 15 residues in the CDR3. With 1 base removed from V and 1 base from J, the gap between germline ends came to 10 bases. Germline-derived CDR1 and CDR2 are SGHTA and FQGNSA. CDR3 bases: TGTGCCAGCAGCTTAGTAGGAAACAGGAACACTGAAGCTTTCTTT. Encoded protein: CASSLVGNRNTEAFF.

This clone appeared a few times. V usage is TRBV18 and J usage is TRBJ1-1; perhaps TRBD1 as D (6 bases). The CDR3 is 14 amino acids. Between the trimmed V and J ends, which lost 6 bases and 8 bases, there was a span of 19 bases. Looked up from germline, CDR1 is KGHSH and CDR2 is LQKENI. CDR3 DNA sequence: TGTGCCAGCTCCTCAGTCCAGGGGCTAACGGAAGCTTTCTTT. Protein product: CASSSVQGLTEAFF. The entire variable domain, with the rest obtained from reference TRBV18 and TRBJ1-1, is as follows: NAGVMQNPRHLVRRRGQEARLRCSPMKGHSHVYWYRQLPEEGLKFMVYLQKENIIDESGMPKERFSAEFPKEGPSILRIQQVVRGDSAAYFCASSSVQGLTEAFFGQGTRLTVV.